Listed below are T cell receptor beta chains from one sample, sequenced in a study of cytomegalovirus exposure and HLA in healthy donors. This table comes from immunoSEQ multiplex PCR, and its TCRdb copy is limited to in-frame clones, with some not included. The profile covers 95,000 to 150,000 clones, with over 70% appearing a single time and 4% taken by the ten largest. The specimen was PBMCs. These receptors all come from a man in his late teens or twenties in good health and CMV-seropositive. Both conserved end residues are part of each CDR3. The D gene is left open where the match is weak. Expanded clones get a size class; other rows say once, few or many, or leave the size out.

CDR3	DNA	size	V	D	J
CASRQRQGARLEQFF	TGTGCCAGCAGACAACGACAGGGGGCTCGATTAGAGCAGTTCTTC	.	TRBV7-8	TRBD1	TRBJ2-1
CASSTGTEMAEKLFF	TGTGCCAGCAGCACGGGGACAGAAATGGCCGAAAAACTGTTTTTT	.	TRBV5-5	TRBD1	TRBJ1-4
CASPSLGQGSGYTF	TGTGCCAGCCCCAGTCTGGGACAGGGTTCTGGCTACACCTTC	.	TRBV2	TRBD1	TRBJ1-2
CASSSRPGQGYNEQFF	TGTGCCAGCAGTTCCCGACCGGGACAGGGCTACAATGAGCAGTTCTTC	few	TRBV27	TRBD1	TRBJ2-1
CASSLDPGDEQYF	TGTGCCAGCAGCTTAGATCCGGGGGACGAGCAGTACTTC	.	TRBV7-7	.	TRBJ2-7
CASSSGHSTDTQYF	TGTGCCAGCAGCTCGGGACATAGCACAGATACGCAGTATTTT	.	TRBV7-6	.	TRBJ2-3
CASRMMGQAPLHF	TGTGCCAGCAGAATGATGGGGCAGGCACCCCTCCACTTT	once	TRBV11-2	.	TRBJ1-6
CASSPGQRSYEQYF	TGTGCCAGCTCACCAGGACAGAGATCCTACGAGCAGTACTTC	once	TRBV18	.	TRBJ2-7
CASSIRTSGRYNEQFF	TGTGCCAGCAGCATCCGGACTAGCGGGAGATACAATGAGCAGTTCTTC	once	TRBV11-3	TRBD2	TRBJ2-1
CASSLDLRAGLIAFF	TGTGCCAGCAGCTTAGATTTGAGGGCCGGATTAATCGCTTTCTTT	.	TRBV11-2	.	TRBJ1-1
CAWHEASSRNSYEQYF	TGTGCCTGGCACGAGGCCTCTTCGAGGAACTCCTACGAGCAGTACTTC	.	TRBV30	.	TRBJ2-7
CASSDWGGASQPQHF	TGTGCCAGCAGTGATTGGGGGGGGGCCTCTCAGCCCCAGCATTTT	once	TRBV2	.	TRBJ1-5
CASSQGQGSEQYF	TGTGCCAGCAGCCAAGGACAGGGCAGCGAGCAGTACTTC	.	TRBV14	TRBD1	TRBJ2-7
CASSLNFGIRVGELFF	TGTGCCAGCAGCTTAAACTTTGGTATCAGGGTCGGGGAGCTGTTTTTT	.	TRBV7-9	.	TRBJ2-2
CASSQVGGSGANVLTF	TGCGCCAGCAGCCAAGTAGGGGGTTCTGGGGCCAACGTCCTGACTTTC	many	TRBV4-3	.	TRBJ2-6
CASSEQGLGYNSPLHF	TGTGCCAGCAGCGAACAGGGGTTGGGGTATAATTCACCCCTCCACTTT	.	TRBV9	TRBD1	TRBJ1-6
CASSSPTGSYNEQFF	TGTGCCAGCAGCTCACCGACAGGGTCGTACAATGAGCAGTTCTTC	.	TRBV7-9	TRBD1	TRBJ2-1
CASSLGSSYGYTF	TGTGCCAGCAGCTTGGGGAGTAGTTATGGCTACACCTTC	.	TRBV5-6	.	TRBJ1-2